What follows describes a single T cell receptor (beta chain). These data are taken from a study of Ad26.COV2.S vaccination and SARS-CoV-2 variants. Sequencing used immunoSEQ multiplex PCR; TCRdb keeps in-frame clones, though not all of them. The sample includes about 680,000 clones, around 89% seen only once; the top ten take roughly 1.5%. CDR3 length: 13 amino acids. Trimming took off 3 bases at V and 4 bases at J, with 8 bases between the two ends. The germline V gene has CDR1 SGHAT and CDR2 FQNNGV. Indicated treatment: about 20 received Ad26.COV2.S at low or high dose, single or two shots; 5 received placebo; per-sample allocation not given. It was on day 63 after the first vaccine or placebo injection that samples were taken. Boston supplied an adult donor aged 18-55 years.

V and J are TRBV11-2 and TRBJ2-3; no clear D. The starting material was peripheral blood, obtained in a trial of Ad26.COV2.S vaccine versus placebo. The clonotype originates from a person aged 18-65 years who received the Ad26.COV2.S COVID-19 vaccine or a placebo. CDR3: CASSLALPDTQYF. CDR3 coding DNA: TGTGCCAGCAGCTTGGCTCTTCCAGATACGCAGTATTTT.